This section outlines one T cell receptor (beta chain) sequence together with its context. Its antigen is undetermined. This sample was included in a study of shared clonotypes between healthy human individuals. V was clipped by 3 bases and J by 1 base, with 19 bases between them. The CDR3 is 17 amino acids. Germline values: CDR1 SGDLS, CDR2 YYNGEE. Overall study results and limits: Several donors showed sharing of approximately 5% of naive CD4 clonotypes.

Clones were sequenced by immunoSEQ multiplex PCR, and TCRdb holds only the in-frame ones, with some missing. The table lists over a million clones, around 97% of them singletons. The TCR sequence derives from a man aged 25-45 years in good health. The sample consisted of naive CD4+ T cells sorted from blood. Indicated subset: CD45RA+ positively selected. V gene TRBV9 combines with J gene TRBJ1-1, with a possible D match to TRBD1 (6 bases). DNA for the CDR3: TGTGCCAGCAGCGCAAGCCCTACAGGGTTTGGGAACACTGAAGCTTTCTTT. It encodes CASSASPTGFGNTEAFF.